This passage covers 24 T cell receptor beta chains from one sample sequenced in a study of cytomegalovirus exposure and HLA in healthy donors. Only in-frame clones appear in the TCRdb table, and some are missing; sequencing was by immunoSEQ multiplex PCR. The sample lists more than 85,000 clones, 88% occurring once. Source material: PBMCs. Source of these receptors: a woman aged 18-29 years in good health and CMV-seronegative.

This clone showed up just once. The gene calls are TRBV7-9 and TRBJ1-2, with D possibly matching TRBD1 (5 bases). Germline loops: CDR1 SEHNR, CDR2 FQNEAQ (reference sequence). The CDR3 has 14 amino acids. Trimming shortened V by 3 bases and J by 5 bases, and 13 bases separated the two germline ends. The CDR3 region has the DNA TGTGCCAGCAGCTTCTTAGGACAAGGGTATGGCTACACCTTC. It encodes CASSFLGQGYGYTF. The full variable domain, completed using reference TRBV7-9 and TRBJ1-2, is DTGVSQNPRHKITKRGQNVTFRCDPISEHNRLYWYRQTLGQGPEFLTYFQNEAQLEKSRLLSDRFSAERPKGSFSTLEIQRTEQGDSAMYLCASSFLGQGYGYTFGSGTRLTVV.

V usage is TRBV4-2 and J usage is TRBJ1-1; 9 bases are a match to TRBD1. The length of the CDR3 is 15 residues. V lost 5 bases, J lost 3 bases, and 7 bases stayed unmatched. Per the germline V gene, CDR1 is LGHNA and CDR2 is YNFKEQ. As DNA, the CDR3 is TGTGCCAGCAGCTGGGGTGGACAGGGGCACACTGAAGCTTTCTTT. Its translation is CASSWGGQGHTEAFF.

The CDR3 sequence: CASSLGVGVPQYF. CDR3 sequence (DNA): TGTGCCAGCAGCTTAGGGGTAGGGGTCCCGCAGTACTTC. This chain links TRBV7-2 with TRBJ2-7; a possible D gene is TRBD1 (5 bases). The CDR3 extends over 13 amino acids. The V gene lost 1 base and the J gene lost 9 bases, with 13 bases spanning the gap. Per germline, CDR1 SGHTA and CDR2 FQGNSA.

The chain links TRBV28 to TRBJ2-1; TRBD2 matches 11 bases. Germline V gene lookup returns CDR1 MDHEN and CDR2 SYDVKM. The CDR3 contains 15 residues. Unmatched junction bases numbered 4, after V lost 5 bases and J lost 4 bases. CDR3 amino acids: CASSNGLAGYNEQFF. CDR3 bases: TGTGCCAGCAGTAACGGACTAGCGGGTTACAATGAGCAGTTCTTC.

The chain recombines TRBV30 with TRBJ2-4, with D maybe TRBD2 (6 bases). The germline gives CDR1 GTSNPN, CDR2 SVGIG (reference sequence). The CDR3 totals 13 residues. The V and J ends lost 4 bases and 8 bases respectively, with 15 bases between them. The CDR3 region is CAWTSQPGDIQYF. The CDR3 bases are TGTGCCTGGACGAGCCAACCGGGGGACATTCAGTACTTC.

The rearrangement joins TRBV7-9 to TRBJ2-7; D may be TRBD2 (5 bases). The CDR3 spans 13 residues. Germline values: CDR1 SEHNR, CDR2 FQNEAQ (reference sequence). The ends were cut back, 6 bases at V and 2 bases at J, with 11 bases in the middle. The CDR3 reads CASRGVETYEQYF. CDR3 bases: TGTGCCAGCAGGGGAGTTGAAACCTACGAGCAGTACTTC.

This chain uses TRBV7-6 with TRBJ2-1; 13 bases are shared with TRBD2. Germline V gene data show CDR1 as SGHVS and CDR2 as FNYEAQ. J gave up 2 bases and V 5 bases, and 6 bases lay outside the gene matches. This CDR3 spans 17 amino acids. The CDR3 sequence is CASSPRLAGGPYNEQFF. CDR3 in DNA: TGTGCCAGCAGCCCCCGACTAGCGGGAGGCCCCTACAATGAGCAGTTCTTC.

CDR3 sequence: CASSLNSGGYTF. DNA for the CDR3: TGTGCCAGCAGCCTCAACTCGGGGGGCTACACCTTC. The J gene is TRBJ1-2, the V gene TRBV13; D is undetermined. This CDR3 is 12 amino acids long. Germline CDR1 is PRHDT and CDR2 is FYEKMQ (reference sequence). Between the trimmed V and J ends, which lost 5 bases and 8 bases, there was a span of 12 bases.

V and J are TRBV5-1 and TRBJ1-2, with a weak D call TRBD1 (5 bases). Germline-derived CDR1 and CDR2 are SGHRS and YFSETQ. The CDR3 spans 13 residues. Trimming took 4 bases from V and 4 from J, leaving 11 bases between them. CDR3 sequence reads: CASSGGAGYGYTF. CDR3 sequence (DNA): TGCGCCAGCAGCGGAGGGGCGGGCTATGGCTACACCTTC.

V is TRBV5-4 and J is TRBJ2-1; tentative D call: TRBD1 (6 bases). In germline, CDR1 is SGHNT, CDR2 YYREEE (reference sequence). V dropped 6 bases and J dropped 11 bases, with 9 bases sitting between them. The CDR3 spans 10 residues. CDR3 sequence reads: CASKGEKQFF. The CDR3 nucleotides read TGTGCCAGCAAGGGGGAAAAGCAGTTCTTC.

The rearrangement joins TRBV14 to TRBJ1-6; D uncertain. This CDR3 is 13 amino acids long. The germline CDR1 and CDR2 sequences are SGHDN and FVKESK. V was trimmed by 1 base and J by 6 bases, leaving 4 bases between them. The CDR3 DNA is TGTGCCAGCAGCCAAGCCCTTAATTCACCCCTCCACTTT. Translation: CASSQALNSPLHF.

This clone was found once. The V gene is TRBV28, the J gene TRBJ1-3; D is ambiguous. The CDR3 is made up of 12 amino acids. V lost 6 bases to trimming and J lost 2 bases, with 5 bases between them. The germline gives CDR1 MDHEN, CDR2 SYDVKM. This CDR3 reads CASRAAGNTIYF. CDR3 nucleotides: TGTGCCAGCAGAGCTGCTGGAAACACCATATATTTT.

The V call is TRBV27, the J call TRBJ2-3; D ambiguous. Trimming pared 2 bases from V and 2 bases from J, leaving 11 bases between. The CDR3 has 15 residues. Germline V lookup: CDR1 MNHEY, CDR2 SMNVEV (reference sequence). CDR3 nucleotide sequence: TGTGCCAGCAGTTTAGACCGGGTTTACACAGATACGCAGTATTTT. Translation: CASSLDRVYTDTQYF.

The CDR3 region has the DNA TGTGCCAGCAGTCCCACTAGCGGAAAAGAGACCCAGTACTTC. Its protein is CASSPTSGKETQYF. The chain employs TRBV28 and TRBJ2-5, with 8 bases aligning to TRBD2. The germline V gene encodes CDR1 MDHEN and CDR2 SYDVKM. This CDR3 has 14 residues. V lost 5 bases to trimming and J lost 3 bases; unmatched junction nucleotides: 5.

The rearrangement joins TRBV9 to TRBJ2-7; tentative D call: TRBD1 (6 bases). Germline lookup yields CDR1 SGDLS and CDR2 YYNGEE. This CDR3 has 14 residues. V was pared by 3 bases and J by 1 base, with 11 bases between. CDR3 in DNA: TGTGCCAGCAGCGACAATACAGGGTCCTACGAGCAGTACTTC. Translated, it gives CASSDNTGSYEQYF.

The CDR3 reads CASSPPGAGANVLTF. The CDR3 DNA reads TGTGCCAGCTCACCCCCAGGGGCTGGGGCCAACGTCCTGACTTTC. This chain uses TRBV18 with TRBJ2-6; possible D gene TRBD1, 6 bases. V was trimmed by 3 bases and J by 2 bases, leaving 8 bases between them. The germline V gene encodes CDR1 KGHSH and CDR2 LQKENI. The CDR3 loop spans 15 amino acids.

V is TRBV28 and J is TRBJ2-3; 10 positions agree with TRBD2. Germline V gives CDR1 MDHEN, CDR2 SYDVKM. The ends lost 1 base at V and 4 bases at J; junction bases unmatched: 11. The CDR3 has 18 amino acids. The CDR3 loop is CASSLLGPRLAGSDTQYF. Here the CDR3 DNA reads TGTGCCAGCAGTTTATTGGGTCCCCGACTAGCGGGTTCAGATACGCAGTATTTT.

This sequence joins TRBV5-4 and TRBJ1-4, with TRBD1 identical over 10 bases. With 3 bases clipped from V and 8 bases from J, the junction kept 7 bases outside the gene matches. CDR3 length: 15 residues. CDR1 is SGHNT, CDR2 YYREEE, per germline (reference sequence). Here the CDR3 DNA reads TGTGCCAGCAGCTCATTAGGACAGGGGGAGGAAAAACTGTTTTTT. As protein: CASSSLGQGEEKLFF.

The rearrangement links TRBV9 to TRBJ1-1; a weak D match, TRBD1 (6 bases). Trimming cost V 4 bases and J 0 bases, with 13 bases left between them. CDR1 and CDR2 from the germline V gene are SGDLS and YYNGEE. The length of the CDR3 is 15 residues. This CDR3 is CASSLGQYMNTEAFF. DNA of the CDR3: TGTGCCAGCAGCCTCGGACAGTACATGAACACTGAAGCTTTCTTT.

The chain has TRBV5-1 and TRBJ1-2; D gene ambiguous. V gave up 6 bases and J gave up 3 bases, with 15 bases separating them. Germline values: CDR1 SGHRS, CDR2 YFSETQ. The CDR3 is made up of 14 amino acids. CDR3: CASTLSPGDYGYTF. The CDR3, as DNA: TGCGCCAGCACCCTATCACCAGGTGACTATGGCTACACCTTC.

The chain has TRBV9 and TRBJ2-2; 7 bases agree with TRBD2. The trim removed 3 bases at V and 0 bases at J, leaving 2 bases unmatched. The CDR3 totals 15 residues. Germline loops: CDR1 SGDLS, CDR2 YYNGEE. In DNA, the CDR3 is TGTGCCAGCAGCGGGACTAGATCGAACACCGGGGAGCTGTTTTTT. Residues: CASSGTRSNTGELFF.

The V call is TRBV7-2, the J call TRBJ1-5; 8 bases line up with TRBD1. CDR1 SGHTA and CDR2 FQGNSA come from the germline V gene. The CDR3 loop spans 14 amino acids. The V segment lost 4 bases and the J segment 4 bases; nucleotides outside the gene matches: 3. The CDR3 protein is CASSYGQGNQPQHF. The CDR3, as DNA: TGTGCCAGCAGCTACGGACAGGGAAATCAGCCCCAGCATTTT. The full variable domain, rest sourced from reference TRBV7-2 and TRBJ1-5, is GAGVSQSPSNKVTEKGKDVELRCDPISGHTALYWYRQSLGQGLEFLIYFQGNSAPDKSGLPSDRFSAERTGGSVSTLTIQRTQQEDSAVYLCASSYGQGNQPQHFGDGTRLSIL.

The V and J genes are TRBV19 and TRBJ2-7; D possibly corresponds to TRBD1 (5 bases). Germline V gene sequence: CDR1 LNHDA, CDR2 SQIVND (reference sequence). The V end was cut by 4 bases, the J end by 1 base, with 8 bases between. CDR3 length: 13 residues. This CDR3 reads CASSTRQSYEQYF. The CDR3, as DNA: TGTGCCAGTAGTACTAGACAGTCCTACGAGCAGTACTTC. The full variable domain, its missing parts supplied by reference TRBV19 and TRBJ2-7, is DGGITQSPKYLFRKEGQNVTLSCEQNLNHDAMYWYRQDPGQGLRLIYYSQIVNDFQKGDIAEGYSVSREKKESFPLTVTSAQKNPTAFYLCASSTRQSYEQYFGPGTRLTVT.

The rearrangement joins TRBV6-6 to TRBJ2-7; no clear D gene. The germline CDR1 and CDR2 sequences are MNHNY and SVGAGI (reference sequence). The CDR3 consists of 13 residues. The V end lost 6 bases, the J end lost 4 bases, and 13 bases lay between the germline ends. In DNA form, the CDR3 reads TGTGCCAGCAGAGGCGAAGCGTTATACGAGCAGTACTTC. It yields the protein CASRGEALYEQYF.